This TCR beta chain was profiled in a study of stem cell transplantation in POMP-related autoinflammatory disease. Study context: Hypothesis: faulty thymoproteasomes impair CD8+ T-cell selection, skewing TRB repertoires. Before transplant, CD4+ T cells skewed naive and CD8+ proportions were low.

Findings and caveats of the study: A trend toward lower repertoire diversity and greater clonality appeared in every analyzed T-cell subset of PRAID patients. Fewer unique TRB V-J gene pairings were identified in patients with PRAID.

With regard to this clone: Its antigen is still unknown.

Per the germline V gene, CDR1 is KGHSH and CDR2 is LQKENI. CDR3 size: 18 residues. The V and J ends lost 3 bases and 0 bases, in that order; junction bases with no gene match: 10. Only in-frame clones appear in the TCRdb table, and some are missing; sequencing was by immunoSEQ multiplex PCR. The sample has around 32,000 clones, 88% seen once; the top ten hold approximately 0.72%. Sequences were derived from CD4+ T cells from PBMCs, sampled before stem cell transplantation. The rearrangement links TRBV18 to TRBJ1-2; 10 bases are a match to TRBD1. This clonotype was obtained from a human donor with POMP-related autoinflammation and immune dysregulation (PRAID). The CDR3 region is CASSPQTGGVFANYGYTF. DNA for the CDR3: TGTGCCAGCTCACCGCAGACAGGGGGCGTATTCGCTAACTATGGCTACACCTTC.